These 17 T cell receptor beta chains came from one sample sequenced in a study of response to subunit inactivated influenza vaccine. Each CDR3 protein gets one entry after TCRdb re-called the RT-PCR reads with MiXCR. This table holds some 480,000 distinct CDR3 sequences, approximately 11% found once. The sample was PBMCs from blood, taken 45 days after vaccination. Receptor source: a man in his forties or fifties who received an inactivated influenza vaccine.

V usage is TRBV11-2 and J usage is TRBJ2-3, with 14 positions matching TRBD2. The V gene's germline CDR1 is SGHAT and CDR2 FQNNGV. V shed 4 bases and J 7 bases; nucleotides not matched to a gene: 16. The length of the CDR3 is 19 residues. CDR3 coding DNA: TGTGCCAGCAGCTCGTGGCCCTCCGTGACTAGCGGGGGGGCGCATACGCAGTATTTT. Translated, it gives CASSSWPSVTSGGAHTQYF.

This clonotype was seen a few times. The chain combines TRBV20-1 with TRBJ2-7; 10 bases map to TRBD1. The CDR3 is made up of 13 amino acids. Germline-derived CDR1 and CDR2 are DFQATT and SNEGSKA (reference sequence). V lost 6 bases, J lost 6 bases, and 8 bases stayed unmatched. The CDR3 is CSATRGTGVEQYF. CDR3 DNA sequence: TGCAGTGCCACACGCGGGACAGGGGTCGAGCAGTACTTC.

V usage is TRBV29-1 and J usage is TRBJ1-1; TRBD1 matches 8 bases. The ends lost 6 bases at V and 8 bases at J; junction bases unmatched: 5. CDR3 size: 11 residues. Germline assignment: CDR1 SQVTM and CDR2 ANQGSEA. This chain's CDR3 is CSVGRTGEAFF. The CDR3 DNA is TGCAGCGTCGGTCGGACAGGGGAAGCTTTCTTT.

V is TRBV29-1 and J is TRBJ2-3; D remains unclear. CDR1 and CDR2 (germline): SQVTM, ANQGSEA. Trimming removed 0 bases from V and 2 bases from J, with 12 bases in between. CDR3 length equals 15 residues. For the CDR3, the DNA is TGCAGCGTTGAAGATCCTAAGGGAATCACAGATACGCAGTATTTT. It yields the protein CSVEDPKGITDTQYF.

This clonotype was counted between two and nine times. The chain carries TRBV5-5 and TRBJ2-7; 12 bases fit TRBD2. Germline CDR1 is SGHKS and CDR2 is YYEKEE (reference sequence). The CDR3 covers 14 residues. V gave up 4 bases and J gave up 6 bases; unmatched junction bases: 5. CDR3 sequence: CASSQGTSGSEQYF. For the CDR3, the DNA is TGTGCCAGCAGCCAAGGGACTAGCGGGTCCGAGCAGTACTTC.

This clonotype was recorded a few times. Written as DNA, the CDR3 is TGCGCCAGCAGCCTCGAGGCCACAGGGGCCGGGGAGCTGTTTTTT. It encodes CASSLEATGAGELFF. The rearrangement uses TRBV5-1 and TRBJ2-2; 7 bases map to TRBD1. The CDR3 consists of 15 residues. The germline V gene encodes CDR1 SGHRS and CDR2 YFSETQ. Trimming took 4 bases from V and 6 from J; bases not matched to a gene: 9.

The V and J genes are TRBV28 and TRBJ2-2; no clear D. V shed 5 bases and J shed 7 bases, with 11 bases lying between them. Germline V gives CDR1 MDHEN, CDR2 SYDVKM. The CDR3 loop spans 13 amino acids. This CDR3 is CASSRTVRGELFF. The CDR3 DNA sequence: TGTGCCAGCAGTCGAACAGTTCGCGGGGAGCTGTTTTTT.

This clonotype occurred a few times. The rearrangement links TRBV12-3 or TRBV12-4 to TRBJ1-2, with D maybe TRBD1 (5 bases). The CDR3 runs to 14 residues. V shed 7 bases and J shed 4 bases, with 16 bases lying between them. The CDR3 sequence is CASTDGGGGYGYTF. The CDR3 nucleotides are TGTGCCAGCACCGACGGCGGGGGTGGCTATGGCTACACCTTC.

The chain has TRBV14 and TRBJ1-1; D not certain. CDR1 SGHDN and CDR2 FVKESK come from the germline V gene. Trimming removed 0 bases at V and 7 bases at J, with 15 bases between. This CDR3 has 15 amino acids. CDR3 in DNA: TGTGCCAGCAGCCAAGATAAGGAGGTTTGGGGTGAAGCTTTCTTT. Amino acids: CASSQDKEVWGEAFF.

This chain links TRBV3-1 with TRBJ2-4; no clear D gene. V dropped 1 base and J dropped 2 bases, with 18 bases sitting between them. This CDR3 contains 18 residues. CDR1 and CDR2 from the germline V gene are LGHDT and YNNKEL (reference sequence). The CDR3 DNA sequence: TGTGCCAGCAGCCAAGCTTTAAGCCCAGTACTTACCAAAAACATTCAGTACTTC. Protein product: CASSQALSPVLTKNIQYF. Based on the CDR3 plus reference TRBV3-1 and TRBJ2-4, the full variable domain is DTAVSQTPKYLVTQMGNDKSIKCEQNLGHDTMYWYKQDSKKFLKIMFSYNNKELIINETVPNRFSPKSPDKAHLNLHINSLELGDSAVYFCASSQALSPVLTKNIQYFGAGTRLSVL.

This clonotype turned up a few times. This CDR3 is CASSYGLADQETQYF. The CDR3 region has the DNA TGTGCCAGCAGCTACGGACTAGCGGACCAAGAGACCCAGTACTTC. The gene calls are TRBV7-3 and TRBJ2-5; 10 nucleotides match TRBD2. Germline CDR1 reads SGHTA; CDR2 reads FQGTGA. The CDR3 is 15 residues long. V dropped 4 bases and J dropped 0; count of bases not matched to a gene: 2.

This chain uses TRBV12-3 or TRBV12-4 with TRBJ2-5, with 11 positions matching TRBD1. Trimming at V came to 7 bases and at J to 7 bases, leaving 11 bases not matched to a gene. CDR3 size: 15 residues. DNA of the CDR3: TGTGCCAGCACTCAGGGGGACAGGGGGTGGGGGACCCAGTACTTC. It translates to CASTQGDRGWGTQYF.

The rearrangement uses TRBV28 and TRBJ2-1, with 8 bases lining up with TRBD2. Germline CDR1 and CDR2: MDHEN and SYDVKM. The V segment lost 5 bases and the J segment 0 bases; nucleotides outside the gene matches: 6. This CDR3 has 16 amino acids. The CDR3 DNA is TGTGCCAGCAGTGCACGCGGGGGGCCCTCCTACAATGAGCAGTTCTTC. Its protein product is CASSARGGPSYNEQFF.

The chain employs TRBV5-5 and TRBJ2-1; D ambiguous. This CDR3 is built from 15 residues. Germline CDR1 and CDR2: SGHKS and YYEKEE (reference sequence). V gave up 2 bases and J gave up 0 bases, with 9 bases separating them. The CDR3 DNA sequence: TGTGCCAGCAGCTTTTCATGGGGCTCCTACAATGAGCAGTTCTTC. Translated, it gives CASSFSWGSYNEQFF.

Concerning this clonotype: A much more abundant neighbour one base away suggests this may be a read error. The conserved phenylalanine or tryptophan is not found at the CDR3 terminus, so this likely reflects a read error. The chain carries TRBV20-1 and TRBJ1-6; TRBD1 agrees at 9 bases. V lost 6 bases and J lost 7; bases outside the gene matches: 7. The CDR3 sequence is 14 residues long. Germline lookup yields CDR1 DFQATT and CDR2 SNEGSKA (reference sequence). The CDR3: CSASSGTGNSPLHL. CDR3 DNA: TGCAGTGCCTCTTCCGGGACAGGGAATTCACCCCTCCACCTT.

V and J are TRBV29-1 and TRBJ1-1; D might be TRBD1 (6 bases). CDR3 size: 14 residues. V was shortened by 3 bases and J by 5 bases, with 16 bases between the two germline ends. Per germline, CDR1 SQVTM and CDR2 ANQGSEA. In DNA form, the CDR3 reads TGCAGCGTTGAGGGATTGGGGGCGAGTACTGAAGCTTTCTTT. Amino acid sequence: CSVEGLGASTEAFF. Full variable domain (outside the CDR3, taken from reference TRBV29-1 and TRBJ1-1): SAVISQKPSRDICQRGTSLTIQCQVDSQVTMMFWYRQQPGQSLTLIATANQGSEATYESGFVIDKFPISRPNLTFSTLTVSNMSPEDSSIYLCSVEGLGASTEAFFGQGTRLTVV.

The chain couples TRBV2 to TRBJ1-1; weak D call: TRBD1 (5 bases). Germline values: CDR1 SNHLY, CDR2 FYNNEI. The CDR3 runs to 15 residues. The V end was cut by 2 bases, the J end by 0 bases, with 10 bases between. CDR3 sequence (DNA): TGTGCCAGCAGTGAAAGACAGACCATGAACACTGAAGCTTTCTTT. Translating it yields CASSERQTMNTEAFF.